The present TCR beta chain was sequenced within a study of CD8+ T cells in alopecia areata. This clone was counted between two and nine times. J lost 8 bases, V lost 2 bases, and 7 bases had no gene match. The germline V gene encodes CDR1 GTSNPN and CDR2 SVGIG (reference sequence). The CDR3 spans 16 residues. Extracted RNA was reverse transcribed, and the resulting cDNA served as sequencing template. TCRdb's table, derived via immunoSEQ multiplex PCR, lists solely in-frame clones and lacks some. The sample gives roughly 220,000 clones, more than 30% of which show up once; 0.48% is in the top ten. As to treatment: oral pan-JAK inhibitor, 5-10 mg twice daily.

Material: CD4+ T cells sorted from blood, obtained at week 34, from a patient treated with tofacitinib. The TCR was taken from a human donor with alopecia areata. V is TRBV30 and J is TRBJ2-1; 15 bases are a match to TRBD2. Here the CDR3 reads CAWSPGLAGGQDEQFF. In DNA form, the CDR3 reads TGTGCCTGGAGTCCCGGACTAGCGGGAGGGCAAGATGAGCAGTTCTTC.